The 20 T cell receptor beta chains below were found in one sample sequenced in a study of T cells expressing NK-cell markers. TCRdb reprocessed the 5' RACE reads, keeping one entry per CDR3 protein, no DNA. The sample table sets out approximately 460,000 distinct CDR3 sequences. The sequenced sample was blood T cells: a sorted CD56 or NKG2C T cell subset, CD4+ or CD8+ T cells, or bulk PBMC T cells (not recorded which). Source of these receptors: a woman aged 18 to 69 in good health.

The rearrangement joins TRBV19 to TRBJ1-5. The germline gives CDR1 LNHDA, CDR2 SQIVND (reference sequence). The length of the CDR3 is 14 residues. The CDR3 here is CASSKTSLGQPQHF.

This chain uses TRBV28 with TRBJ1-2. Germline V lookup: CDR1 MDHEN, CDR2 SYDVKM. This CDR3 has 15 residues. The CDR3 here is CASRNRGGRYYGYTF.

This chain uses TRBV15 with TRBJ2-5; TCRdb's assignment of TRBD2 cannot be checked, as there is no DNA. CDR1 and CDR2 (germline): LNHNV, YYDKDF (reference sequence). This CDR3 spans 14 amino acids. CDR3: CATTPEREYQTQYF.

The chain employs TRBV25-1 and TRBJ2-3; TCRdb designates TRBD1, a call that cannot be tested without DNA. This CDR3 is 16 amino acids long. The germline V gene encodes CDR1 MGHDK and CDR2 SYGVNS. The CDR3 protein is CASSEGSDRATDTQYF.

The chain carries TRBV6-2 or TRBV6-3 and TRBJ2-4. CDR1 is MNHEY, CDR2 SVGEGT, per germline. CDR3 size: 11 residues. CDR3: CASSYLAIQYF.

The V gene is TRBV7-2, the J gene TRBJ2-2; TCRdb lists TRBD1, though no DNA is available to test this call. The CDR3 length is 16 residues. Germline CDR1 is SGHTA and CDR2 is FQGNSA. CDR3 amino acids: CASSPEGQTNTGELFF.

The chain joins TRBV2 to TRBJ1-2. Germline CDR1 is SNHLY and CDR2 is FYNNEI. The CDR3 is 15 residues long. The CDR3 here is CASKEGQGPPYGYTF.

The chain combines TRBV20-1 with TRBJ1-1. This CDR3 region has 12 residues. Germline V gene data show CDR1 as DFQATT and CDR2 as SNEGSKA (reference sequence). CDR3 residues: CSATDRAAEAFF.

The chain recombines TRBV20-1 with TRBJ2-3; TCRdb's D gene call, TRBD2, goes unchecked for lack of DNA. This CDR3 region has 15 residues. Per the germline V gene, CDR1 is DFQATT and CDR2 is SNEGSKA (reference sequence). The CDR3 here is CSARASGGRTDTQYF.

The gene calls are TRBV5-1 and TRBJ2-2; TCRdb selects TRBD2, and the lack of DNA leaves this call unchecked. CDR1 is SGHRS, CDR2 YFSETQ, per germline. This CDR3 is 16 amino acids long. This CDR3 reads CASSPLAGANTGELFF.

The V and J genes are TRBV12-3 or TRBV12-4 and TRBJ2-7; TCRdb picks TRBD2, but there is no DNA to check that call. The CDR3 extends over 14 amino acids. The CDR3 here is CASSHRLASDEQYF.

V gene TRBV10-3 combines with J gene TRBJ1-5; as DNA is missing, the TRBD1 call by TCRdb cannot be tested. This CDR3 is 14 amino acids long. Germline CDR1 ENHRY, CDR2 SYGVKD. This chain's CDR3 is CATRALGGGQPQHF.

J is TRBJ1-5 and V is TRBV10-3; TCRdb indicates TRBD1, and absent DNA this call remains unverified. The germline V gene encodes CDR1 ENHRY and CDR2 SYGVKD. The CDR3 covers 14 residues. The CDR3 reads CAISERGAGQPQHF.

The chain is built from TRBV24-1 and TRBJ2-3; absent DNA, TCRdb's TRBD2 call cannot be checked. Germline V gene lookup returns CDR1 KGHDR and CDR2 SFDVKD. The CDR3 spans 16 residues. Here the CDR3 reads CATSDSGLADTDTQYF.

The J gene is TRBJ1-5, the V gene TRBV12-3 or TRBV12-4; TCRdb's assignment of TRBD1 cannot be checked, as there is no DNA. This CDR3 comprises 15 residues. CDR3 amino acids: CASSFWAVSNQPQHF.

The chain combines TRBV10-2 with TRBJ2-2. The CDR3 is made up of 12 amino acids. The V gene's germline CDR1 is WSHSY and CDR2 SAAADI. The CDR3 protein is CASTRTTGELFF.

This chain uses TRBV4-3 with TRBJ2-1; checking the TCRdb D call of TRBD1 is not possible without DNA. This CDR3 has 17 residues. Germline CDR1 and CDR2: LGHNA and YSLEER. Here the CDR3 reads CASSQDLDRDSYNEQFF.

J is TRBJ2-7 and V is TRBV19; TCRdb's D call of TRBD1 is untestable without DNA. CDR1 is LNHDA and CDR2 is SQIVND in the germline V gene (reference sequence). The CDR3 has 17 residues. CDR3 protein: CASSKFYGGDRVYEQYF.

V and J are TRBV14 and TRBJ1-6; TCRdb reports TRBD1, a call that lacks DNA to check it against. The germline V gene encodes CDR1 SGHDN and CDR2 FVKESK. The CDR3 has 15 residues. CDR3 protein: CASSDRQGYNSPLHF.

V gene TRBV9 combines with J gene TRBJ2-1. The CDR3 totals 13 residues. Germline V gives CDR1 SGDLS, CDR2 YYNGEE. CDR3 amino acids: CASSVDRDNEQFF. Filled out from reference TRBV9 and TRBJ2-1, the complete variable domain reads DSGVTQTPKHLITATGQRVTLRCSPRSGDLSVYWYQQSLDQGLQFLIQYYNGEERAKGNILERFSAQQFPDLHSELNLSSLELGDSALYFCASSVDRDNEQFFGPGTRLTVL.